These T cell receptor beta chains were read from a single sample in a study of blood T cell repertoires in COVID-19. The assay was immunoSEQ multiplex PCR, and TCRdb's table has in-frame clones only and misses some. This table has about 380,000 clones, more than 75% appearing once. The source material was PBMCs or T cells enriched from blood (not recorded which). All receptors come from a woman aged 18 to 35 who had recovered from COVID-19. Both conserved end residues are part of each CDR3. Fields, in order: clone size, V gene, J gene, D gene, CDR3 DNA, CDR3 protein. D genes are given only for firm matches. The listing skips clone size in some rows; elsewhere it reads once, few, many or a size class.

NA	TRBV6-2/TRBV6-3	TRBJ1-1	NA	TGTGCCAGCAGCCTACAAGAGAACACTGAAGCTTTCTTT	CASSLQENTEAFF
NA	TRBV19	TRBJ1-5	NA	TGTGCCAGTAGCATCTCAGGGACAACTTATAGCAATCAGCCCCAGCATTTT	CASSISGTTYSNQPQHF
NA	TRBV12-3/TRBV12-4	TRBJ1-5	TRBD1	TGTGCCAGCAGTAACCGGGACAGTACCTTTTTT	CASSNRDSTFF
NA	TRBV9	TRBJ1-1	NA	TGTGCCAGCAGCCCCAGAGGCAGGGCAGGCGGGGACACTGAAGCTTTCTTT	CASSPRGRAGGDTEAFF
NA	TRBV5-5	TRBJ2-3	NA	TGTGCCAGCAGCTTTGTTTTTGACAGTAGAGATACGCAGTATTTT	CASSFVFDSRDTQYF
few	TRBV10-3	TRBJ1-2	TRBD1	TGTGCCATCAGTGACGCAGGGGGAAACTATGGCTACACCTTC	CAISDAGGNYGYTF
NA	TRBV11-2	TRBJ2-3	TRBD2	TGTGCCAGCAGCTTAGTGCGGGGGACAGATACGCAGTATTTT	CASSLVRGTDTQYF
NA	TRBV3-1/TRBV3-2	TRBJ2-2	NA	TGTGCCAGCAGCCAAGATTGGATGGGACAACCGAACACCGGGGAGCTGTTTTTT	CASSQDWMGQPNTGELFF
few	TRBV11-2	TRBJ2-7	NA	TGTGCCAGCAGCCGTTACTACGAGCAGTACTTC	CASSRYYEQYF
NA	TRBV2	TRBJ2-1	TRBD1	TGTGCCAGCAGTCCGGGACAGGGCCGCAATGAGCAGTTCTTC	CASSPGQGRNEQFF
NA	TRBV7-9	TRBJ1-3	TRBD1	TGTGCCAGCAGGGCGGGGGCGGACAGGGGCCACTCTGGAAACACCATATATTTT	CASRAGADRGHSGNTIYF
once	TRBV2	TRBJ1-2	TRBD1	TGTGCCAGCACTGACAGGGGCCTCTTCTATGGCTACACCTTC	CASTDRGLFYGYTF
NA	TRBV5-4	TRBJ1-2	NA	TGTGCCAGCAGCTTGAGGGGAGGGAGCTATGGCTACACCTTC	CASSLRGGSYGYTF
few	TRBV27	TRBJ1-2	NA	TGTGCCAGCAGTTTAGGGCCGGCTAACTATGGCTACACCTTC	CASSLGPANYGYTF
NA	TRBV2	TRBJ1-6	NA	TGTGCCAGCAGGTGGGGGGTCAGCTCCTATAATTCACCCCTCCACTTT	CASRWGVSSYNSPLHF
NA	TRBV19	TRBJ1-3	NA	TGTGCCAGTAGTATTGGACGGGACTCTGGAAACACCATATATTTT	CASSIGRDSGNTIYF
once	TRBV15	TRBJ2-7	NA	TGTGCCACCAGCAGAGGAAGGGAGAGGCCGGACTTC	CATSRGRERPDF
NA	TRBV2	TRBJ1-1	NA	TGTGCCAGCAGTGAAGCGGGTCAGGGGCTGCGGTTT	CASSEAGQGLRF
NA	TRBV3-1/TRBV3-2	TRBJ1-2	TRBD1	TGTGCCAGCAGCCAGGATACCGGGACAGGGGCTCGAGGCTACACCTTC	CASSQDTGTGARGYTF
NA	TRBV9	TRBJ2-3	TRBD2	TGTGCCAGCAGCGTAGCGGCTAGCGGGGGGGCGATACATACGCAGTATTTT	CASSVAASGGAIHTQYF
once	TRBV9	TRBJ1-4	NA	TGTGCCAGCAGCGTAACGGGACGGAGGGATGAAAAACTGTTTTTT	CASSVTGRRDEKLFF
NA	TRBV9	TRBJ1-2	NA	TGTGCCAGCAGCCTCGAGGGAAAAGCTAACTATGGCTACACCTTC	CASSLEGKANYGYTF
few	TRBV4-1	TRBJ1-5	NA	TGCGCCAGCAGCCAAGTGGCAGGGGAGAGGAATCAGCCCCAGCATTTT	CASSQVAGERNQPQHF
NA	TRBV4-1	TRBJ2-3	NA	TGCGCCAGCAAGGACTCAATAGTTCACACAGATACGCAGTATTTT	CASKDSIVHTDTQYF
NA	TRBV9	TRBJ1-6	NA	TGTGCCAGCAGCCCCCGGGGGGCCCATAATTCACCCCTCCACTTT	CASSPRGAHNSPLHF
once	TRBV10-3	TRBJ2-1	TRBD2	TGTGCCATCAGGCCCGGGACTAGCGGTAAGAGCTCCTACAATGAGCAGTTCTTC	CAIRPGTSGKSSYNEQFF
NA	TRBV4-1	TRBJ2-3	TRBD1	TGCGCCAGCAGCCCAGACAGGGCCTCAGATACGCAGTATTTT	CASSPDRASDTQYF